The T cell receptor (beta chain) described here comes from a study of T cell repertoires in cytomegalovirus infection. This CDR3 contains 15 residues. The germline gives CDR1 MNHNY, CDR2 SVGAGI (reference sequence). V was pared by 2 bases and J by 0 bases, with 8 bases between. The sample holds a few counts of this clonotype. TCRdb passed the reads through MiXCR, listing each CDR3 protein once. The repertoire holds about 490,000 distinct CDR3 sequences, with around 27% as singletons. Specimen: PBMCs. This clonotype was obtained from a human donor in good health (CMV status not recorded). Some clones in this sample may be carry-over from other donors' samples. V is TRBV6-6 and J is TRBJ2-1; tentatively, D is TRBD2 (6 bases). CDR3 sequence: CASSYGTRSYNEQFF. As DNA, the CDR3 is TGTGCCAGCAGTTACGGGACTCGCTCCTACAATGAGCAGTTCTTC.